This TCR beta chain is drawn from a study of response to subunit inactivated influenza vaccine. General study findings and limits: The authors proposed limited new T cell recruitment per seasonal influenza vaccination.

CDR1 DFQATT and CDR2 SNEGSKA come from the germline V gene (reference sequence). There are 14 residues in the CDR3. Trimming took off 1 base at V and 4 bases at J, with 14 bases between the two ends. TCRdb re-called the RT-PCR reads with MiXCR, one entry per CDR3 protein. Here the sample spans approximately 500,000 distinct CDR3 sequences, 10% to 15% being singletons. As concerns this clonotype: Its target is not known.

The sample in question was PBMCs from blood, obtained roughly 47 days after vaccination. The chain recombines TRBV20-1 with TRBJ2-7, with a tentative D call TRBD2 (6 bases). This receptor was obtained from a man aged 45-65 years who received an inactivated influenza vaccine. CDR3 residues: CSARVGGTKYEQYF. CDR3 sequence (DNA): TGCAGTGCTAGAGTTGGCGGGACCAAATACGAGCAGTACTTC.